This is a list of T cell receptor beta chains from one sample in a study of blood T cell repertoires in COVID-19. Method: immunoSEQ multiplex PCR; TCRdb's copy keeps in-frame clones and lacks some. The sample yields about 56,000 clones, approximately 91% seen once. The sample taken for sequencing was peripheral blood. The receptors originated from a man in his fifties with active COVID-19. Both conserved end residues are part of each CDR3. The D gene is left open where the match is weak.

TRBV6-2/TRBV6-3 17 - CASSYRVGAETRETQYF
TRBV25-1 14 TRBD2 CASREAGGVNEQFF
TRBV3-1/TRBV3-2 15 - CASSQGGGSGETQYF
TRBV13 14 TRBD1 CASSPGQGINEQFF
TRBV5-6 13 - CASSGRVFYGYTF
TRBV6-5 13 - CASSYSGTGELFF
TRBV7-9 13 - CASSLDQNTEAFF
TRBV2 14 TRBD2 CASSAAGGLYEQFF
TRBV3-1/TRBV3-2 15 TRBD1 CASSQGQGGPYGYTF
TRBV5-1 13 - CASSAEGGHEQFF
TRBV5-4 19 TRBD2 CASSSDSYRPGLDFYEQYF
TRBV6-4 17 TRBD1 CASSDRRQGEGVAEAFF
TRBV7-2 14 - CASSLDRGNQPQHF
TRBV4-2 13 TRBD2 CASSPRAGGTRHF
TRBV27 15 - CASSLSTGFHSPLHF